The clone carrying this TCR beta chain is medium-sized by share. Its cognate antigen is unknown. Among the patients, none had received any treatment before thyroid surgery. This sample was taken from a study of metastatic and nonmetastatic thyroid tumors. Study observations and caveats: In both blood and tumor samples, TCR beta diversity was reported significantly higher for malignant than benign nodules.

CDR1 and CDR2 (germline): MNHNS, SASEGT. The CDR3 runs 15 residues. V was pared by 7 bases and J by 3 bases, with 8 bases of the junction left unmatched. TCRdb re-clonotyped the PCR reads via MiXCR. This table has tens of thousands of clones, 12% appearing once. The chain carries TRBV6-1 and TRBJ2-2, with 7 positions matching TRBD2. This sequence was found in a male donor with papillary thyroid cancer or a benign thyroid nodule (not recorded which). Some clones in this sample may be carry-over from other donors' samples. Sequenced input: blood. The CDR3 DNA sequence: TGTGCCAGCAACCATGCAGCGGGGTACACCGGGGAGCTGTTTTTT. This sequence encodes CASNHAAGYTGELFF.